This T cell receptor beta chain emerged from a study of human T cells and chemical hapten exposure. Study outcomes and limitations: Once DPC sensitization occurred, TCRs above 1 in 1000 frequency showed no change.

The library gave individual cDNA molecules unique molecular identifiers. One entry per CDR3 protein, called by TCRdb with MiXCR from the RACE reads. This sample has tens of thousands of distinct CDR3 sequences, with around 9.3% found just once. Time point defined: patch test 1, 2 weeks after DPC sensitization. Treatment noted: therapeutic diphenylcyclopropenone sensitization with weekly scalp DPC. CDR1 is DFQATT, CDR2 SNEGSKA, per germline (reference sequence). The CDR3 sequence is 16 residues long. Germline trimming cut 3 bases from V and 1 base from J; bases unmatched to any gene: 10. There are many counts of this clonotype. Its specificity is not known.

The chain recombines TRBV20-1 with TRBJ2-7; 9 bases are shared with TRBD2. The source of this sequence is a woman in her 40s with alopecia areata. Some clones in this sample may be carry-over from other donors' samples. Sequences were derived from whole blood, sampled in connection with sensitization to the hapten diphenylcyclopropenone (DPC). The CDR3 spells CSASSAGGPESYEQYF. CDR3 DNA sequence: TGCAGTGCTAGTTCTGCGGGGGGGCCAGAGTCCTACGAGCAGTACTTC.